This T cell receptor beta chain was recorded in a study of Graves' ophthalmopathy and Graves' hyperthyroidism. Germline CDR1 is SGHVS and CDR2 is FQNEAQ. V was cut by 7 bases and J by 4 bases, with 8 bases left in between. The CDR3 is 13 residues long. RNA transcripts yielded amplified TCR beta CDR3 regions. The authors performed first-round RT-PCR with HTBI primers and then a second-round multiplex PCR. TCRdb re-called the multiplex PCR reads through MiXCR, storing one row per CDR3 protein. The sample gives over a million distinct CDR3 sequences, about 36% of which show up once; 11% is in the top ten. Study-level points and caveats: Appearing in blood as well were most expanded thyroid clonotypes above 0.001 frequency.

This clonotype was found once. The antigen is unknown. The V gene is TRBV7-8, the J gene TRBJ2-6; D remains unclear. This receptor was obtained from an adult man with Graves' hyperthyroidism. Sequencing was performed on peripheral blood or thyroid tissue (not recorded which). As DNA, the CDR3 is TGTGCCAGCACCGAATCAGGGGCCAACGTCCTGACTTTC. Translating it yields CASTESGANVLTF.